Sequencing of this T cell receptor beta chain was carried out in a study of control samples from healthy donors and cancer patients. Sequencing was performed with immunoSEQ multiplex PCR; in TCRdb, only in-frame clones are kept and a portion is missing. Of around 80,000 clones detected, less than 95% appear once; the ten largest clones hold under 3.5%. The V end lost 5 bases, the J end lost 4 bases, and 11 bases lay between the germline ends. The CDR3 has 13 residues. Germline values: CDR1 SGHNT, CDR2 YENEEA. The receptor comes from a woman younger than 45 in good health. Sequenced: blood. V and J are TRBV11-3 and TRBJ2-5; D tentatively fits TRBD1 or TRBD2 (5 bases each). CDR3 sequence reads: CASSPTGRETQYF. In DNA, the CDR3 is TGTGCCAGCAGCCCAACGGGGCGAGAGACCCAGTACTTC. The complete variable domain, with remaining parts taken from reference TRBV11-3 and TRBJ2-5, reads EAGVVQSPRYKIIEKKQPVAFWCNPISGHNTLYWYLQNLGQGPELLIRYENEEAVDDSQLPKDRFSAERLKGVDSTLKIQPAELGDSAVYLCASSPTGRETQYFGPGTRLLVL.